The next 25 T cell receptor beta chains were all read from a single sample in a study of blood T cell repertoires in COVID-19 (TCRdb year 2020). Libraries were prepared through the immunoSEQ multiplex PCR assay. Held by TCRdb, this immuneACCESS table contains in-frame sequences only and omits some clones. Under half of the omission traces to an unresolved V gene where checked; the cause of the rest is unknown. Here the sample has some 66,000 clones; 91% occur a single time. The ten most abundant clones make up around 6.7% of the sample. Sequenced sample: peripheral blood. Receptors were obtained from a human donor in a cohort sampled during active COVID-19.

The chain recombines TRBV6-2 or TRBV6-3 with TRBJ2-1; D gene ambiguous. CDR3 length: 13 residues. The ends were cut back, 0 bases at V and 9 bases at J, with 9 bases in the middle. Germline CDR1 MNHEY, CDR2 SVGEGT. The CDR3 loop reads CASSYSTRSEQFF. For the CDR3, the DNA is TGTGCCAGCAGTTACTCGACCCGGAGTGAGCAGTTCTTC.

The chain joins TRBV7-3 to TRBJ2-7; TRBD2 aligns across 9 bases. Unmatched junction bases numbered 3, after V lost 5 bases and J lost 1 base. The CDR3 loop spans 14 amino acids. CDR1 is SGHTA, CDR2 FQGTGA, per germline. The CDR3: CASSPSGVSYEQYF. The DNA of the CDR3 is TGTGCCAGCAGCCCTAGCGGGGTGTCCTACGAGCAGTACTTC.

V is TRBV3-1 (or the pseudogene TRBV3-2) and J is TRBJ2-7, with 7 bases that match TRBD1. V lost 7 bases and J lost 0; bases outside the gene matches: 12. CDR3 length equals 16 residues. Germline V CDR1 and CDR2: LGHDT, YNNKEL (reference sequence). The CDR3 DNA reads as TGTGCCAGCATCCACACGGGACAGCAAAACTCCTACGAGCAGTACTTC. This translates into CASIHTGQQNSYEQYF.

V and J are TRBV2 and TRBJ2-7; D unclear. Germline V CDR1 and CDR2: SNHLY, FYNNEI. With 1 base removed from V and 1 base from J, the gap between germline ends came to 8 bases. There are 14 residues in the CDR3. Written as DNA, the CDR3 is TGTGCCAGCAGTGAAGGGGCCAGATCCTACGAGCAGTACTTC. Its protein product is CASSEGARSYEQYF.

The chain recombines TRBV7-2 with TRBJ2-5; D is possibly TRBD1 (5 bases). Germline CDR1 reads SGHTA; CDR2 reads FQGNSA. The CDR3 covers 14 residues. Trimming took 2 bases from V and 3 from J, leaving 10 bases between them. The CDR3 reads CASSLSGLEETQYF. CDR3 in DNA: TGTGCCAGCAGCTTATCAGGGCTTGAAGAGACCCAGTACTTC. The full variable domain, in which reference TRBV7-2 and TRBJ2-5 provide the parts outside the CDR3, is GAGVSQSPSNKVTEKGKDVELRCDPISGHTALYWYRQSLGQGLEFLIYFQGNSAPDKSGLPSDRFSAERTGGSVSTLTIQRTQQEDSAVYLCASSLSGLEETQYFGPGTRLLVL.

The gene calls are TRBV7-2 and TRBJ2-1, with D unresolved. The CDR3 consists of 14 residues. Between the trimmed V and J ends, which lost 6 bases and 8 bases, there was a span of 17 bases. Per the germline V gene, CDR1 is SGHTA and CDR2 is FQGNSA. This CDR3 is CASSPRYGRDEQFF. CDR3 sequence (DNA): TGTGCCAGCAGTCCACGTTACGGTCGCGATGAGCAGTTCTTC.

The chain carries TRBV9 and TRBJ2-1; D is perhaps TRBD2 (6 bases). This CDR3 is built from 14 residues. Germline V CDR1 and CDR2: SGDLS, YYNGEE. V gave up 6 bases and J gave up 5 bases, with 15 bases separating them. CDR3 nucleotide sequence: TGTGCCAGCAATCGACTAGGAGAGGACAATGAGCAGTTCTTC. It codes for CASNRLGEDNEQFF.

The rearrangement links TRBV10-3 to TRBJ1-3; D call uncertain. The CDR3 runs 13 residues. Germline assignment: CDR1 ENHRY and CDR2 SYGVKD. Trimming took 4 bases from V and 0 from J, leaving 4 bases between them. The CDR3 DNA is TGTGCCATCAGTGCTACCTCTGGAAACACCATATATTTT. Its translation: CAISATSGNTIYF.

This sequence joins TRBV5-1 and TRBJ2-7; 11 bases are shared with TRBD2. The V gene end was trimmed by 0 bases and the J gene end by 6 bases; junction bases not matched to a gene: 8. Germline V gene data show CDR1 as SGHRS and CDR2 as YFSETQ. The CDR3 has 16 amino acids. CDR3 in amino acids: CASSLGPLAGVAEQYF. As DNA, the CDR3 is TGCGCCAGCAGCTTGGGGCCACTAGCGGGAGTTGCCGAGCAGTACTTC.

The chain has TRBV24-1 and TRBJ2-3; 15 bases fit TRBD2. Germline CDR1 is KGHDR and CDR2 is SFDVKD. Trimming at V came to 2 bases and at J to 2 bases, leaving 7 bases not matched to a gene. The CDR3 loop spans 19 amino acids. The CDR3 protein is CATSDSGLAGGPNTDTQYF. CDR3 bases: TGTGCCACCAGTGATTCTGGACTAGCGGGAGGGCCCAACACAGATACGCAGTATTTT.

This clone appeared once. This chain links TRBV19 with TRBJ2-3, with a tentative D call TRBD1 (6 bases). Trimming took off 9 bases at V and 6 bases at J, with 22 bases between the two ends. The CDR3 loop spans 15 amino acids. Germline V gene lookup returns CDR1 LNHDA and CDR2 SQIVND (reference sequence). DNA of the CDR3: TGTGCCAGCAATGGGGGCCAGGGTAGGGCGGATACGCAGTATTTT. Encoded protein: CASNGGQGRADTQYF.

J is TRBJ2-6 and V is TRBV7-3, with D possibly being TRBD1 (5 bases). The length of the CDR3 is 16 residues. Germline values: CDR1 SGHTA, CDR2 FQGTGA. Trimming stripped 2 bases from V and 2 bases from J, with 10 bases between. CDR3 loop: CASSLLSGTGANVLTF. CDR3 DNA: TGTGCCAGCAGCTTACTATCAGGGACTGGGGCCAACGTCCTGACTTTC.

V is TRBV11-2 and J is TRBJ2-7; 8 nucleotides match TRBD2. Germline V gene lookup returns CDR1 SGHAT and CDR2 FQNNGV. The CDR3 is made up of 17 amino acids. V trimming: 5 bases; J trimming: 0 bases; junction bases outside the gene matches: 12. CDR3 protein: CASSPGGGRAVSYEQYF. The DNA of the CDR3 is TGTGCCAGCAGCCCCGGGGGGGGGAGGGCCGTCTCCTACGAGCAGTACTTC.

This clone was counted a single time. As DNA, the CDR3 is TGTGCCAGCAGCGTAGGTCTAAGCGGGGGGGCTCACGAGCAGTACTTC. Translating it yields CASSVGLSGGAHEQYF. V gene TRBV9 combines with J gene TRBJ2-7; TRBD2 aligns across 10 bases. Germline CDR1 is SGDLS and CDR2 is YYNGEE. The trim removed 0 bases at V and 5 bases at J, leaving 8 bases unmatched. CDR3 length: 16 residues.

This chain links TRBV5-4 with TRBJ1-2; D gene ambiguous. Per the germline V gene, CDR1 is SGHNT and CDR2 is YYREEE (reference sequence). The CDR3 covers 12 residues. V was cut by 4 bases and J by 5 bases, with 9 bases left in between. Here the CDR3 DNA reads TGTGCCAGCAGCCTGACATCGTATGGCTACACCTTC. Translating it yields CASSLTSYGYTF.

The chain recombines TRBV19 with TRBJ2-7, with TRBD2 as a possible D gene (5 bases). The CDR3 consists of 14 residues. The V end was cut by 3 bases, the J end by 2 bases, with 11 bases between. The germline gives CDR1 LNHDA, CDR2 SQIVND (reference sequence). The DNA of the CDR3 is TGTGCCAGTAGTATGGCGGGTCTTCCCTACGAGCAGTACTTC. Translation: CASSMAGLPYEQYF.

The V gene is TRBV7-8, the J gene TRBJ1-6; a weak D match, TRBD1 (5 bases). Trimming left V 5 bases short and J 3 bases short, with 14 bases between. CDR3 size: 16 residues. Germline loops: CDR1 SGHVS, CDR2 FQNEAQ. The chain's CDR3 is CASSASAGNYNSPLHF. The CDR3 DNA sequence: TGTGCCAGCAGCGCAAGTGCAGGGAACTATAATTCACCCCTCCACTTT.

The J gene is TRBJ2-1, the V gene TRBV7-2, with 7 positions matching TRBD2. Germline CDR1 reads SGHTA; CDR2 reads FQGNSA. CDR3 length: 14 amino acids. V shed 1 base, J shed 3 bases, and the junction held 0 bases outside the gene matches. The CDR3 DNA reads TGTGCCAGCAGCTTAGAGCGGGACTACAATGAGCAGTTCTTC. Its translation is CASSLERDYNEQFF.

The chain recombines TRBV5-1 with TRBJ1-1; tentatively, D is TRBD1 (5 bases). CDR1 SGHRS and CDR2 YFSETQ come from the germline V gene. Trimming took 0 bases from V and 1 from J, leaving 13 bases between them. The CDR3 length is 16 residues. CDR3 region: CASSLEGREGNTEAFF. CDR3 nucleotides: TGCGCCAGCAGCTTGGAAGGCAGGGAAGGGAACACTGAAGCTTTCTTT.

V and J are TRBV5-1 and TRBJ2-2; a possible D gene is TRBD1 (6 bases). Germline V gene data show CDR1 as SGHRS and CDR2 as YFSETQ. The CDR3 is 15 amino acids. Trimming pared 7 bases from V and 1 base from J, leaving 14 bases between. The CDR3 spells CASFRDTVNTGELFF. The CDR3 DNA reads TGCGCCAGCTTCAGGGACACCGTGAACACCGGGGAGCTGTTTTTT.

The V call is TRBV5-1, the J call TRBJ1-1; 8 bases are a match to TRBD1. The junction had 6 bases not matched to a gene; V was cut back by 4 bases and J by 1 base. CDR1 SGHRS and CDR2 YFSETQ come from the germline V gene. This CDR3 is 15 amino acids long. CDR3 DNA sequence: TGCGCCAGCAGCGAAGGGACAGGATGGAACACTGAAGCTTTCTTT. Encoded protein: CASSEGTGWNTEAFF.

The chain recombines TRBV6-2 or TRBV6-3 with TRBJ2-3, with 10 bases matching TRBD1. V lost 0 bases to trimming and J lost 2 bases; unmatched junction nucleotides: 8. Per germline, CDR1 MNHEY and CDR2 SVGEGT. The CDR3 is 18 amino acids. The CDR3 region has the DNA TGTGCCAGCAGTTACTCTAGAACCGGGACAGGGGTCACAGATACGCAGTATTTT. Translation gives CASSYSRTGTGVTDTQYF.

The CDR3 loop is CASSPGLSDTQYF. The CDR3 DNA is TGTGCCAGCAGCCCCGGACTATCCGATACGCAGTATTTT. V usage is TRBV7-3 and J usage is TRBJ2-3; a possible D gene is TRBD2 (6 bases). V was pared by 5 bases and J by 6 bases, with 12 bases between. The length of the CDR3 is 13 residues. Per germline, CDR1 SGHTA and CDR2 FQGTGA.

This clone appeared once. This chain joins TRBV28 and TRBJ2-1, with a possible D match to TRBD2 (5 bases). From germline, CDR1 is MDHEN and CDR2 SYDVKM. Trimming removed 5 bases from V and 6 bases from J, with 20 bases in between. The length of the CDR3 is 16 residues. CDR3 in DNA: TGTGCCAGCAGTCCCCCGGCGGGCCGTCCCGCCAATGAGCAGTTCTTC. Translating gives CASSPPAGRPANEQFF.

This clone was observed once. CDR3 sequence: CASNSRSGLETQYF. The CDR3 coding sequence is TGTGCCAGCAACTCAAGGTCGGGGTTAGAGACCCAGTACTTC. The rearrangement uses TRBV11-1 and TRBJ2-5, with D tentatively TRBD2 (5 bases). Germline-derived CDR1 and CDR2 are SGHAT and FQDESV (reference sequence). CDR3 length: 14 amino acids. Trimming shortened V by 7 bases and J by 4 bases, and 16 bases separated the two germline ends.